The 3 T cell receptor beta chains below were found in one sample sequenced in a study of T cell responses to AZD1222 COVID-19 vaccine. Clones were read by immunoSEQ multiplex PCR, and TCRdb kept only the in-frame ones, dropping some. Here the sample spans 100,000 to 130,000 clones, more than 70% being singletons. Sequences were derived from peripheral blood, sampled on day 0 of AZD1222 vaccination. These receptors all come from an adult in good health.

The gene calls are TRBV9 and TRBJ2-1; TRBD2 aligns across 7 bases. Germline-derived CDR1 and CDR2 are SGDLS and YYNGEE. The V gene end was trimmed by 0 bases and the J gene end by 7 bases; junction bases not matched to a gene: 10. CDR3 size: 16 residues. CDR3 nucleotide sequence: TGTGCCAGCAGCGTAGTGGGACTAAACCGGGGAAATGAGCAGTTCTTC. Translated: CASSVVGLNRGNEQFF.

The chain has TRBV19 and TRBJ1-5; D gene uncertain. The CDR3 runs 17 residues. Per germline, CDR1 LNHDA and CDR2 SQIVND (reference sequence). With 4 bases removed from V and 2 bases from J, the gap between germline ends came to 18 bases. The CDR3 is CASSNRNEGWRNQPQHF. The CDR3 region has the DNA TGTGCCAGTAGTAACCGGAATGAAGGGTGGCGCAATCAGCCCCAGCATTTT.

The V call is TRBV5-8, the J call TRBJ1-6; no clear D. CDR1 SGHTS and CDR2 YDEGEE come from the germline V gene. V lost 0 bases to trimming and J lost 8 bases, with 6 bases between them. The CDR3 has 13 residues. The CDR3 DNA reads TGTGCCAGCAGCTTGGAGGTCGATTCACCCCTCCACTTT. Encoded protein: CASSLEVDSPLHF.